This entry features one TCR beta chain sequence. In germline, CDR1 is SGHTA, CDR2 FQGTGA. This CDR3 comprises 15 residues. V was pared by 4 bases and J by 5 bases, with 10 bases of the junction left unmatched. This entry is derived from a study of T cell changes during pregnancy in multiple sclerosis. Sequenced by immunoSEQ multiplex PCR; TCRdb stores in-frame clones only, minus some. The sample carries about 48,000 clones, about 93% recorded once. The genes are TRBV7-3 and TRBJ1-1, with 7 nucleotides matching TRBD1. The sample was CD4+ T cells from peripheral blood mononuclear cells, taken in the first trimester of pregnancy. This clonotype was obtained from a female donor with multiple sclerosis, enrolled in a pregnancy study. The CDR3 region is CASSSVGGPRTEAFF. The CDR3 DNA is TGTGCCAGCAGCTCAGTAGGGGGCCCTCGAACTGAAGCTTTCTTT.